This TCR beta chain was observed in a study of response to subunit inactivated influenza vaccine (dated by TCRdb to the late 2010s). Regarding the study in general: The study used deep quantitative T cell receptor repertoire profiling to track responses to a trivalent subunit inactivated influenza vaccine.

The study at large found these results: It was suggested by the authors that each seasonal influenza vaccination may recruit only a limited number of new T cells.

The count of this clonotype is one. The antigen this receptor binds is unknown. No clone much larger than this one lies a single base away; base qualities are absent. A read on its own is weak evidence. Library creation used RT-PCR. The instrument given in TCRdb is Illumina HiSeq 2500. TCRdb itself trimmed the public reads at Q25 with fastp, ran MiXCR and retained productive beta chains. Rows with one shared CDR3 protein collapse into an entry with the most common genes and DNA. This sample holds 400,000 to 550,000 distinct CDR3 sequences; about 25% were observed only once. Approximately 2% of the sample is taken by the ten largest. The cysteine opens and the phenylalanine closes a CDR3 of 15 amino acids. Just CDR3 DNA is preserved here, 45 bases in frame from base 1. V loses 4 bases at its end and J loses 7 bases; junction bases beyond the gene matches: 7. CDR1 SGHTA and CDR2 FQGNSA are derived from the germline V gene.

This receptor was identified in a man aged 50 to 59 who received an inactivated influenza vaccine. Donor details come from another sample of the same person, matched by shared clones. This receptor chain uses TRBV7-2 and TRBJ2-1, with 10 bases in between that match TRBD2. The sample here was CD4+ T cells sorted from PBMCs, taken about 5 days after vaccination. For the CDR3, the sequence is CASSSSGSGGNEQFF. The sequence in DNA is TGTGCCAGCAGCTCTAGCGGGAGCGGCGGTAATGAGCAGTTCTTC.